These 15 T cell receptor beta chains share one sample of origin, sequenced in a study of vaccination effects on CD4 cells after COVID-19. Profiled with immunoSEQ multiplex PCR; TCRdb holds only in-frame clones, not every one. The sample carries around 81,000 clones, more than 60% recorded once. For these TCRs, the target antigens are not known. Peptide-pool stimulation followed by sequencing identified expanded antigen-specific CD4+ clonotypes in the ViraFEST assay. Isolating CD4+ T cells followed roughly ten days of culture. Each person got two doses of an mRNA SARS-CoV-2 vaccine, BNT162b2 or mRNA-1273. The source material was CD4+ T cells from PBMCs cultured with HCoV-OC43 spike peptides, sampled after COVID-19 vaccination. The subset: HCoV-OC43 spike overlapping peptide pool stimulation. These receptors came from a human donor who received a COVID-19 vaccine.

This clone has just one count. The CDR3 spells CASSDELTPDRGTDTQYF. The CDR3 coding sequence is TGTGCCAGCAGTGACGAACTCACCCCGGACAGGGGCACAGATACGCAGTATTTT. V and J are TRBV6-4 and TRBJ2-3, with 8 bases aligning to TRBD1. The CDR3 has 18 amino acids. Trimming took 2 bases from V and 1 from J; bases not matched to a gene: 11. In germline, CDR1 is MRHNA, CDR2 SNTAGT.

This chain uses TRBV28 with TRBJ2-2, with D hard to call. CDR1 is MDHEN and CDR2 is SYDVKM in the germline V gene. The V end lost 2 bases, the J end lost 5 bases, and 15 bases lay between the germline ends. The CDR3 has 16 amino acids. Here the CDR3 DNA reads TGTGCCAGCAGTTTAATAGGTCCCCCGAGGACCGGGGAGCTGTTTTTT. Protein product: CASSLIGPPRTGELFF.

The sample holds a few counts of this clone. The chain links TRBV9 to TRBJ2-2, with unresolved D. Germline values: CDR1 SGDLS, CDR2 YYNGEE. Deletions cut 4 bases from V and 1 base from J, with 11 bases between. This CDR3 is built from 15 residues. CDR3 residues: CASSPYDWNTGELFF. In nucleotides, the CDR3 is TGTGCCAGCAGCCCATATGACTGGAACACCGGGGAGCTGTTTTTT.

The chain links TRBV5-5 to TRBJ1-5; no firm D call. V lost 1 base to trimming and J lost 0 bases, with 8 bases between them. This CDR3 comprises 15 residues. The V gene's germline CDR1 is SGHKS and CDR2 YYEKEE (reference sequence). CDR3 in DNA: TGTGCCAGCAGCTTGATGGGCCATAGCAATCAGCCCCAGCATTTT. It translates to CASSLMGHSNQPQHF.

This chain links TRBV11-2 with TRBJ1-2; TRBD1 might be the D (5 bases). V lost 4 bases and J lost 1, with 13 bases in between. CDR1 is SGHAT and CDR2 is FQNNGV in the germline V gene. The length of the CDR3 is 15 residues. CDR3 loop: CASSSRVGDNYGYTF. Written as DNA, the CDR3 is TGTGCCAGCAGCTCCCGGGTGGGGGATAACTATGGCTACACCTTC.

The chain links TRBV5-1 to TRBJ1-6; no reliable D call. The germline V and J ends were trimmed by 1 base and 11 bases, with 13 bases remaining between them. CDR3 size: 14 residues. CDR1 and CDR2 from the germline V gene are SGHRS and YFSETQ. The CDR3 loop is CASSLLDGQTPLHF. The DNA of the CDR3 is TGCGCCAGCAGCTTGCTGGACGGCCAGACACCCCTCCACTTT.

This rearrangement joins TRBV24-1 to TRBJ1-5, with D unclear. The CDR3 runs to 16 residues. Germline lookup yields CDR1 KGHDR and CDR2 SFDVKD. The V end lost 5 bases, the J end lost 4 bases, and 17 bases lay between the germline ends. CDR3 amino acids: CATSGGSEGPNQPQHF. The CDR3 bases are TGTGCCACCAGTGGGGGTTCGGAAGGGCCAAATCAGCCCCAGCATTTT.

The count of this clone is one. The chain joins TRBV28 to TRBJ1-1; no reliable D call. CDR1 and CDR2 from the germline V gene are MDHEN and SYDVKM. V shed 7 bases and J shed 0 bases, with 15 bases lying between them. This CDR3 contains 15 residues. CDR3 DNA sequence: TGTGCCAGCAAATATGTAGGTTCGATGAACACTGAAGCTTTCTTT. Encoded protein: CASKYVGSMNTEAFF.

A single count supports this clone. The rearrangement uses TRBV24-1 and TRBJ1-2; 9 nucleotides align to TRBD1. Germline V gene data show CDR1 as KGHDR and CDR2 as SFDVKD. J was trimmed by 3 bases and V by 6 bases; bases with no gene match: 10. CDR3 size: 16 residues. CDR3 coding DNA: TGTGCCACCAGTACCCCGGACAGGGGCGGGTACTATGGCTACACCTTC. Translating it yields CATSTPDRGGYYGYTF.

This clone occurred once. The rearrangement links TRBV6-1 to TRBJ2-2; unclear D gene. CDR1 is MNHNS and CDR2 is SASEGT in the germline V gene. The CDR3 is made up of 15 amino acids. Trimming removed 2 bases from V and 8 bases from J, with 15 bases in between. The CDR3, as DNA: TGTGCCAGCAGTGAAAGTACATTAGAAGGGGGGGAGCTGTTTTTT. Amino acid sequence: CASSESTLEGGELFF.

This clone has only one observation. This chain links TRBV18 with TRBJ2-7; D may match TRBD1 or TRBD2 (5 bases each). The ends were cut back, 4 bases at V and 4 bases at J, with 11 bases in the middle. Germline CDR1 and CDR2: KGHSH and LQKENI. The CDR3 totals 13 residues. This CDR3 reads CASSHGAGYEQYV. Here the CDR3 DNA reads TGTGCCAGCTCACACGGGGCCGGGTACGAGCAGTACGTC.

The rearrangement uses TRBV5-1 and TRBJ2-3; D remains unclear. This CDR3 is built from 12 residues. The germline CDR1 and CDR2 sequences are SGHRS and YFSETQ. V was clipped by 2 bases and J by 3 bases, with 4 bases between them. Written as DNA, the CDR3 is TGCGCCAGCAGCTTAAGGACAGATACGCAGTATTTT. It encodes CASSLRTDTQYF. Full variable domain (outside the CDR3, taken from reference TRBV5-1 and TRBJ2-3): KAGVTQTPRYLIKTRGQQVTLSCSPISGHRSVSWYQQTPGQGLQFLFEYFSETQRNKGNFPGRFSGRQFSNSRSEMNVSTLELGDSALYLCASSLRTDTQYFGPGTRLTVL.

This clone was detected once. The V and J genes are TRBV7-9 and TRBJ2-4; D is undetermined. The CDR3 is 15 amino acids. The ends were cut back, 10 bases at V and 3 bases at J, with 19 bases in the middle. CDR1 is SEHNR and CDR2 is FQNEAQ in the germline V gene (reference sequence). This chain's CDR3 is CAIRSPPGFKNIQYF. CDR3 nucleotides: TGTGCCATCAGATCTCCACCGGGTTTCAAAAACATTCAGTACTTC.

The J gene is TRBJ1-6, the V gene TRBV5-3; 7 bases map to TRBD1. TRBV5-3 is sorted into the ORF group, with uncertain function. This CDR3 comprises 16 residues. V lost 4 bases and J lost 6; bases outside the gene matches: 10. The CDR3 bases are TGTGCCAGAAGCCCGAGCCACGACAGGGTTAATTCACCCCTCCACTTT. Its translation is CARSPSHDRVNSPLHF.

Only a few counts were recorded for this clone. The rearrangement joins TRBV5-1 to TRBJ1-4; TRBD1 matches at 7 bases. The V and J ends lost 0 bases and 8 bases, in that order; junction bases with no gene match: 10. The CDR3 length is 16 residues. Per germline, CDR1 SGHRS and CDR2 YFSETQ. The CDR3 loop is CASSLGGTARVEKLFF. CDR3 nucleotides: TGCGCCAGCAGCTTGGGGGGGACAGCCCGGGTAGAAAAACTGTTTTTT.